Following are 28 T cell receptor beta chains from one sample sequenced in a study of T cells in Graves' hyperthyroidism and ophthalmopathy. Amplified TCR beta CDR3 regions derived from RNA transcripts. HTBI primers were the set used in a first-round RT-PCR of the TCR CDR3. MiXCR was run by TCRdb on the multiplex PCR reads, yielding one entry per CDR3 protein. Altogether fewer than 900,000 distinct CDR3 sequences are present, around 19% being singletons, with the ten largest covering 16%. Sample: blood. The receptors shown here come from a woman between 45 and 65 years old with Graves' hyperthyroidism that later progressed to Graves' ophthalmopathy.

The chain joins TRBV7-9 to TRBJ2-7, with D unresolved. This CDR3 is built from 13 residues. The V end lost 5 bases, the J end lost 3 bases, and 11 bases lay between the germline ends. Germline V gene sequence: CDR1 SEHNR, CDR2 FQNEAQ (reference sequence). The CDR3 DNA reads as TGTGCCAGCAGCCTAACACGGATCTACGAGCAGTACTTC. It yields the protein CASSLTRIYEQYF.

This clonotype was observed a handful of times. The genes are TRBV12-3 or TRBV12-4 and TRBJ2-3, with 7 bases aligning to TRBD1. The CDR3 has 15 amino acids. After removal of 5 bases from V and 0 bases from J, the junction contained 5 bases not matched to a gene. In DNA form, the CDR3 reads TGTGCCAGCAGTGGCGCAGGGGGAAGCACAGATACGCAGTATTTT. Amino acids: CASSGAGGSTDTQYF.

The chain links TRBV29-1 to TRBJ1-1; D remains unclear. V lost 4 bases and J lost 5, with 14 bases in between. Germline CDR1 reads SQVTM; CDR2 reads ANQGSEA. The length of the CDR3 is 13 residues. CDR3 loop: CSVGTGVGTEAFF. The CDR3 region has the DNA TGCAGCGTTGGTACCGGGGTAGGAACTGAAGCTTTCTTT.

This clonotype has just a few counts. V gene TRBV7-9 combines with J gene TRBJ1-4, with D possibly TRBD1 on 5 matching bases. The CDR3 is 15 amino acids. V shed 3 bases and J shed 3 bases, with 11 bases lying between them. CDR1 and CDR2 (germline): SEHNR, FQNEAQ (reference sequence). The CDR3 DNA follows: TGTGCCAGCAGCTTCGGAGGGGAATCTAATGAAAAACTGTTTTTT. Translation: CASSFGGESNEKLFF.

V gene TRBV5-6 combines with J gene TRBJ1-5; the D is unclear. Germline loops: CDR1 SGHDT, CDR2 YYEEEE. The germline V and J ends were trimmed by 0 bases and 2 bases, with 9 bases remaining between them. The CDR3 extends over 15 amino acids. The CDR3 spells CASSLAVQGNQPQHF. CDR3 coding DNA: TGTGCCAGCAGCTTGGCAGTGCAGGGCAATCAGCCCCAGCATTTT.

This chain connects TRBV4-1 to TRBJ2-7; D is unclear. Germline CDR1 is MGHRA and CDR2 is YSYEKL. The CDR3 has 13 residues. V dropped 2 bases and J dropped 6 bases, with 11 bases sitting between them. CDR3 region: CASSQRTTGEQYF. The CDR3 DNA reads TGCGCCAGCAGCCAAAGGACCACGGGCGAGCAGTACTTC.

The chain employs TRBV5-6 and TRBJ2-1; D might be TRBD2 (6 bases). Trimming pared 7 bases from V and 5 bases from J, leaving 10 bases between. Germline V gives CDR1 SGHDT, CDR2 YYEEEE. The CDR3 loop spans 12 amino acids. The CDR3 loop is CASGGSDNEQFF. The DNA of the CDR3 is TGTGCCAGCGGGGGGTCCGACAATGAGCAGTTCTTC.

This clonotype was seen repeatedly, ten times or more. V is TRBV11-2 and J is TRBJ1-2; D is possibly TRBD1 (5 bases). Between the trimmed V and J ends, which lost 4 bases and 8 bases, there was a span of 11 bases. Germline values: CDR1 SGHAT, CDR2 FQNNGV. There are 12 residues in the CDR3. In DNA form, the CDR3 reads TGTGCCAGCAGCTCCAGGGTTTACGGCTACACCTTC. Translated: CASSSRVYGYTF. Looking up the rest from reference TRBV11-2 and TRBJ1-2 gives the full variable domain: EAGVAQSPRYKIIEKRQSVAFWCNPISGHATLYWYQQILGQGPKLLIQFQNNGVVDDSQLPKDRFSAERLKGVDSTLKIQPAKLEDSAVYLCASSSRVYGYTFGSGTRLTVV.

The chain combines TRBV6-5 with TRBJ2-4; D is perhaps TRBD1 or TRBD2 (5 bases each). Germline V gene lookup returns CDR1 MNHEY and CDR2 SVGAGI. The CDR3 length is 20 residues. V lost 0 bases and J 0 bases, leaving 21 bases between the germline ends. CDR3 nucleotide sequence: TGTGCCAGCAGTTACTCGGCCCTCGGGTCCGGGACGATAGCCAAAAACATTCAGTACTTC. Amino acid sequence: CASSYSALGSGTIAKNIQYF.

Many counts were recorded for this clonotype. The gene calls are TRBV12-5 and TRBJ1-2, with D perhaps TRBD1 (5 bases). The CDR3 has 14 amino acids. The V gene's germline CDR1 is LGHNT and CDR2 FRNRAP. Trimming took 3 bases from V and 4 from J, leaving 12 bases between them. CDR3 DNA: TGTGCTAGTGGTTTTACCGGACATGGCTATGGCTACACCTTC. Protein product: CASGFTGHGYGYTF. Using reference TRBV12-5 and TRBJ1-2 for the parts outside the CDR3, the full variable domain is DARVTQTPRHKVTEMGQEVTMRCQPILGHNTVFWYRQTMMQGLELLAYFRNRAPLDDSGMPKDRFSAEMPDATLATLKIQPSEPRDSAVYFCASGFTGHGYGYTFGSGTRLTVV.

This clonotype was observed many times. This chain links TRBV7-9 with TRBJ2-5; 14 bases fit TRBD2. Losses at the gene ends were 4 bases for V and 4 bases for J; bases not matched to a gene: 8. CDR1 is SEHNR, CDR2 FQNEAQ, per germline (reference sequence). The length of the CDR3 is 17 residues. The CDR3 bases are TGTGCCAGCAGCTCCAACCCGGGACTAGCGGGGGTAGAGACCCAGTACTTC. It is translated as CASSSNPGLAGVETQYF. The variable domain in full, with the rest retrieved from reference TRBV7-9 and TRBJ2-5, is DTGVSQNPRHKITKRGQNVTFRCDPISEHNRLYWYRQTLGQGPEFLTYFQNEAQLEKSRLLSDRFSAERPKGSFSTLEIQRTEQGDSAMYLCASSSNPGLAGVETQYFGPGTRLLVL.

This clonotype occurred once. A single base separates this from a much larger clone, so it may be a read error. The rearrangement joins TRBV20-1 to TRBJ2-5; 9 positions match TRBD2. The CDR3 is made up of 11 amino acids. The germline CDR1 and CDR2 sequences are DFQATT and SNEGSKA (reference sequence). The CDR3: CSLAGPETQYF. CDR3 sequence (DNA): TGCAGCCTAGCGGGGCCAGAGACCCAGTACTTC.

This clonotype was detected ten times or more. The rearrangement uses TRBV30 and TRBJ2-5; D is unclear. The CDR3 is 13 amino acids. Germline CDR1 reads GTSNPN; CDR2 reads SVGIG (reference sequence). V was shortened by 0 bases and J by 1 base, with 6 bases between the two germline ends. The CDR3 DNA is TGTGCCTGGAGTGTCCAGCCCCAAGAGACCCAGTACTTC. It specifies CAWSVQPQETQYF.

The chain links TRBV20-1 to TRBJ2-1; no clear D. V was cut by 2 bases and J by 3 bases, with 11 bases left in between. CDR3 length: 14 residues. CDR1 DFQATT and CDR2 SNEGSKA come from the germline V gene (reference sequence). The CDR3 sequence: CSARSLGVYNEQFF. DNA for the CDR3: TGCAGTGCTAGATCCCTAGGTGTCTACAATGAGCAGTTCTTC.

This clonotype was seen at least ten times. This chain joins TRBV11-2 and TRBJ2-7, with 9 bases that match TRBD1. Germline V lookup: CDR1 SGHAT, CDR2 FQNNGV. The CDR3 is made up of 12 amino acids. The J segment lost 6 bases and the V segment lost 7 bases, leaving 4 bases of the junction unmatched. Here the CDR3 DNA reads TGTGCCAGCACCGGGACAGGGTTCGAGCAGTACTTC. Residues: CASTGTGFEQYF. Supplemented by reference TRBV11-2 and TRBJ2-7, the full variable domain reads EAGVAQSPRYKIIEKRQSVAFWCNPISGHATLYWYQQILGQGPKLLIQFQNNGVVDDSQLPKDRFSAERLKGVDSTLKIQPAKLEDSAVYLCASTGTGFEQYFGPGTRLTVT.

This clonotype was counted ten times or more. This chain uses TRBV3-1 with TRBJ1-2; D ambiguous. CDR3 length: 15 residues. From germline, CDR1 is LGHDT and CDR2 YNNKEL (reference sequence). Trimming cost V 0 bases and J 2 bases, with 10 bases left between them. CDR3 region: CASSQDTPLNYGYTF. In nucleotides, the CDR3 is TGTGCCAGCAGCCAAGACACCCCGTTAAACTATGGCTACACCTTC.

This clonotype has ten or more counts. The V and J genes are TRBV12-3 or TRBV12-4 and TRBJ1-2; 7 bases are a match to TRBD1. The CDR3 length is 14 residues. The V gene end was trimmed by 6 bases and the J gene end by 4 bases; junction bases not matched to a gene: 8. The CDR3 reads CASRFRGEGYGYTF. The CDR3 DNA reads as TGTGCCAGCAGGTTCAGGGGGGAGGGCTATGGCTACACCTTC.

The sample holds a few counts of this clonotype. The chain's CDR3 is CSVDTGGETDTQYF. In DNA form, the CDR3 reads TGCAGCGTTGATACAGGGGGCGAAACAGATACGCAGTATTTT. The chain joins TRBV29-1 to TRBJ2-3, with TRBD1 matching over 9 bases. After removal of 3 bases from V and 3 bases from J, the junction contained 4 bases not matched to a gene. Germline lookup yields CDR1 SQVTM and CDR2 ANQGSEA. The length of the CDR3 is 14 residues.

Regarding this clonotype: A much larger clone differs by one base, so this may be a read error. The chain links TRBV12-3 or TRBV12-4 to TRBJ2-5; maybe TRBD2 (6 bases). This CDR3 spans 13 amino acids. Here the CDR3 DNA reads TGTGCCACCGGAGGGACGTCCCAAGAGAGCCAGTACTTC. Protein: CATGGTSQESQYF.

This clonotype showed up just a few times. The rearrangement joins TRBV18 to TRBJ2-1; 15 bases match TRBD2. This CDR3 region has 20 residues. V was pared by 0 bases and J by 4 bases, with 10 bases of the junction left unmatched. CDR1 KGHSH and CDR2 LQKENI come from the germline V gene. The CDR3 DNA sequence: TGTGCCAGCTCACCACCCCGTAGGACTAGCGGGGGGGCCGTTTACAATGAGCAGTTCTTC. Translated: CASSPPRRTSGGAVYNEQFF.

This clonotype has only a few counts. The chain links TRBV6-1 to TRBJ2-5; 7 nucleotides agree with TRBD1. V trimming: 4 bases; J trimming: 2 bases; junction bases outside the gene matches: 4. CDR1 MNHNS and CDR2 SASEGT come from the germline V gene. The CDR3 extends over 14 amino acids. CDR3 DNA: TGTGCCAGCAGTGGCCGGACAGGACAAGAGACCCAGTACTTC. Its translation: CASSGRTGQETQYF.

This clonotype appeared many times. The CDR3 DNA follows: TGCGCCAGCAGTGAAACTAGCGGGGTGAACACCGGGGAGCTGTTTTTT. It specifies CASSETSGVNTGELFF. J is TRBJ2-2 and V is TRBV10-1; 10 bases are shared with TRBD2. The CDR3 is made up of 16 amino acids. V trimming: 3 bases; J trimming: 1 base; junction bases outside the gene matches: 2. Germline CDR1 WNHNN, CDR2 SYGVQD (reference sequence).

This clonotype was found a few times. The V and J genes are TRBV7-9 and TRBJ2-2, with D possibly matching TRBD1 (5 bases). This CDR3 is 19 amino acids long. Germline loops: CDR1 SEHNR, CDR2 FQNEAQ (reference sequence). Trimming cost V 1 base and J 0 bases, with 18 bases left between them. CDR3 in DNA: TGTGCCAGCAGCTTAGAGGGGAAGACCAACCCACCGAACACCGGGGAGCTGTTTTTT. Amino acids: CASSLEGKTNPPNTGELFF. The full variable domain, in which reference TRBV7-9 and TRBJ2-2 provide the parts outside the CDR3, is DTGVSQNPRHKITKRGQNVTFRCDPISEHNRLYWYRQTLGQGPEFLTYFQNEAQLEKSRLLSDRFSAERPKGSFSTLEIQRTEQGDSAMYLCASSLEGKTNPPNTGELFFGEGSRLTVL.

Concerning this clonotype: Germline is not matched at one junction end, which may reflect a read error. The chain couples TRBV24-1 to TRBJ1-5, with D unresolved. The CDR3 consists of 14 residues. Germline V CDR1 and CDR2: KGHDR, SFDVKD. The CDR3 here is CATSSGRDNQAQHF. The CDR3 bases are TGTGCCACCAGTTCGGGTAGAGATAATCAGGCCCAGCATTTT.

This clonotype was recorded a few times. The chain uses TRBV6-5 and TRBJ1-5, with unresolved D. V was trimmed by 3 bases and J by 5 bases, leaving 8 bases between them. The length of the CDR3 is 13 residues. CDR1 is MNHEY and CDR2 is SVGAGI in the germline V gene. CDR3 nucleotide sequence: TGTGCCAGCAGTTATAACACCGATCAGCCCCAGCATTTT. Residues: CASSYNTDQPQHF.

This clonotype occurred many times. The rearrangement links TRBV5-5 to TRBJ2-5; no firm D call. CDR3 size: 14 residues. Germline CDR1 and CDR2: SGHKS and YYEKEE (reference sequence). The V and J ends lost 4 bases and 2 bases respectively, with 12 bases between them. CDR3 nucleotide sequence: TGTGCCAGCAGCATGGTTGATTTTCAAGAGACCCAGTACTTC. It encodes CASSMVDFQETQYF.

The sample holds a few counts of this clonotype. The rearrangement joins TRBV28 to TRBJ2-7; TRBD1 matches 9 bases. The V gene end was trimmed by 9 bases and the J gene end by 0 bases; junction bases not matched to a gene: 6. Germline V gives CDR1 MDHEN, CDR2 SYDVKM. The CDR3 consists of 14 residues. The CDR3 bases are TGTGCCAGTCAAGGGACAGGGATCTCCTACGAGCAGTACTTC. The encoded protein is CASQGTGISYEQYF.

The sample holds many counts of this clonotype. The J gene is TRBJ2-3, the V gene TRBV6-5; D remains unclear. Germline V gene data show CDR1 as MNHEY and CDR2 as SVGAGI. Trimming removed 2 bases from V and 5 bases from J, with 8 bases in between. The length of the CDR3 is 13 residues. In DNA, the CDR3 is TGTGCCAGCAGTTACCGAACAATAGATACGCAGTATTTT. Protein sequence: CASSYRTIDTQYF.